Listed below are T cell receptor beta chains from one sample, sequenced in a study of Graves' ophthalmopathy and Graves' hyperthyroidism. TCRdb independently ran MiXCR on the multiplex PCR reads; one entry per CDR3 protein. Among around 520,000 distinct CDR3 sequences listed, 39% were seen once. Source material: peripheral blood or thyroid tissue (not recorded which). Every receptor here comes from an adult man with Graves' hyperthyroidism. The CDR3 runs from the conserved cysteine through the conserved F or W. A D gene is named only where the DNA matches it firmly. Part of the rows lack a size; the others show once, few, many or a class for expanded clones.

j_call: TRBJ1-5
d_call: -
clone_size: many
v_call: TRBV20-1
cdr3_aa: CSGIQGVGNQPQHF
cdr3_nt: TGCAGTGGGATCCAAGGCGTCGGCAATCAGCCCCAGCATTTT

j_call: TRBJ1-2
d_call: -
clone_size: many
v_call: TRBV6-5
cdr3_aa: CASRLTGVYGYTF
cdr3_nt: TGTGCCAGCAGACTGACAGGAGTCTATGGCTACACCTTC

j_call: TRBJ2-5
d_call: TRBD1
clone_size: many
v_call: TRBV24-1
cdr3_aa: CATSDGTGGKETQYF
cdr3_nt: TGTGCCACCAGTGATGGGACAGGGGGGAAAGAGACCCAGTACTTC

j_call: TRBJ2-7
d_call: TRBD2
clone_size: -
v_call: TRBV7-8
cdr3_aa: CASSQQAGGSEQYF
cdr3_nt: TGTGCCAGCAGCCAGCAAGCGGGAGGGAGTGAGCAGTACTTC

j_call: TRBJ1-5
d_call: -
clone_size: many
v_call: TRBV12-3/TRBV12-4
cdr3_aa: CASSLTGSSQPQHF
cdr3_nt: TGTGCCAGCAGTTTAACAGGGTCTTCCCAGCCCCAGCATTTT

j_call: TRBJ2-7
d_call: TRBD1
clone_size: -
v_call: TRBV7-3
cdr3_aa: CASSFDRDRDEQYF
cdr3_nt: TGTGCCAGCAGCTTTGATCGGGACAGGGACGAGCAGTACTTC

j_call: TRBJ1-1
d_call: -
clone_size: -
v_call: TRBV28
cdr3_aa: CASSFEAGTEAFF
cdr3_nt: TGTGCCAGCAGTTTTGAGGCGGGCACTGAAGCTTTCTTT

j_call: TRBJ1-1
d_call: -
clone_size: many
v_call: TRBV19
cdr3_aa: CASSIRAGATEAFF
cdr3_nt: TGTGCCAGTAGTATACGCGCGGGGGCCACTGAAGCTTTCTTT

j_call: TRBJ2-7
d_call: TRBD1
clone_size: -
v_call: TRBV29-1
cdr3_aa: CSTGTGGEQYF
cdr3_nt: TGCAGCACCGGGACAGGGGGAGAGCAGTACTTC

j_call: TRBJ1-2
d_call: -
clone_size: -
v_call: TRBV10-2
cdr3_aa: CASTSAYGCTF
cdr3_nt: TGCGCCAGCACATCGGCCTATGGTTGCACCTTC

j_call: TRBJ1-6
d_call: TRBD1
clone_size: -
v_call: TRBV10-3
cdr3_aa: CASSYSRGQYNSPLHF
cdr3_nt: TGTGCCAGCAGTTACTCTAGGGGACAGTATAATTCACCCCTCCACTTT

j_call: TRBJ1-4
d_call: -
clone_size: many
v_call: TRBV12-3/TRBV12-4
cdr3_aa: CASSSRGKLFF
cdr3_nt: TGTGCCAGCAGTTCCCGGGGAAAACTGTTTTTT

j_call: TRBJ2-6
d_call: -
clone_size: -
v_call: TRBV9
cdr3_aa: CASSPGISGANVLTF
cdr3_nt: TGTGCCAGCAGCCCAGGGATTTCTGGGGCCAACGTCCTGACTTTC

j_call: TRBJ1-1
d_call: TRBD1
clone_size: -
v_call: TRBV20-1
cdr3_aa: CSARDPRGPNTEAFF
cdr3_nt: TGCAGTGCTAGAGACCCTAGGGGGCCCAACACTGAAGCTTTCTTT

j_call: TRBJ2-2
d_call: -
clone_size: few
v_call: TRBV6-5
cdr3_aa: CASRGTLPGELFF
cdr3_nt: TGTGCCAGCAGGGGTACATTGCCCGGGGAGCTGTTTTTT

j_call: TRBJ2-5
d_call: TRBD1
clone_size: -
v_call: TRBV29-1
cdr3_aa: CSVRGTGKSETQHF
cdr3_nt: TGCAGCGTTAGGGGGACAGGGAAGAGTGAGACCCAGCACTTC

j_call: TRBJ2-7
d_call: TRBD2
clone_size: -
v_call: TRBV7-3
cdr3_aa: CASSPAGGLARTSYGQYF
cdr3_nt: TGTGCCAGCAGCCCGGCGGGGGGGCTGGCTCGGACATCCTACGGGCAGTACTTC

j_call: TRBJ1-6
d_call: TRBD1
clone_size: -
v_call: TRBV15
cdr3_aa: CATSRRQGIVSPLHF
cdr3_nt: TGTGCCACCAGCCGACGACAGGGGATTGTTTCACCCCTCCACTTT

j_call: TRBJ2-7
d_call: TRBD2
clone_size: -
v_call: TRBV7-2
cdr3_aa: CAWSVGAGGSYEQYF
cdr3_nt: TGTGCCTGGAGTGTAGGAGCGGGAGGCTCCTACGAGCAGTACTTC

j_call: TRBJ1-5
d_call: TRBD1
clone_size: many
v_call: TRBV7-9
cdr3_aa: CASSPQGWQPQHF
cdr3_nt: TGTGCCAGCAGCCCACAGGGGTGGCAGCCCCAGCATTTT

j_call: TRBJ1-4
d_call: TRBD1
clone_size: -
v_call: TRBV12-3/TRBV12-4
cdr3_aa: CASSLDRVPNEKLFF
cdr3_nt: TGTGCCAGCAGTTTGGACAGGGTACCGAATGAAAAACTGTTTTTT

j_call: TRBJ1-1
d_call: -
clone_size: -
v_call: TRBV20-1
cdr3_aa: CSAKPQGRGAPEAFF
cdr3_nt: TGCAGTGCTAAACCCCAGGGGAGGGGGGCCCCTGAAGCTTTCTTT

j_call: TRBJ2-5
d_call: TRBD2
clone_size: many
v_call: TRBV20-1
cdr3_aa: CSVLTSGGYQTQYF
cdr3_nt: TGCAGTGTCCTAACTAGCGGGGGGTACCAGACCCAGTACTTC

j_call: TRBJ1-1
d_call: -
clone_size: -
v_call: TRBV3-1
cdr3_aa: CASSQEGEKGQAFF
cdr3_nt: TGTGCCAGCAGCCAAGAAGGGGAGAAGGGGCAAGCTTTCTTT

j_call: TRBJ2-7
d_call: TRBD1
clone_size: -
v_call: TRBV10-3
cdr3_aa: CAIGGQEDYEQYF
cdr3_nt: TGTGCCATCGGCGGACAGGAAGACTACGAGCAGTACTTC

j_call: TRBJ2-5
d_call: -
clone_size: -
v_call: TRBV7-3
cdr3_aa: CASSDSGGTETQYF
cdr3_nt: TGCGCCAGCAGCGATTCCGGGGGAACCGAGACCCAGTACTTC

j_call: TRBJ1-2
d_call: -
clone_size: many
v_call: TRBV6-5
cdr3_aa: CASKPRRSQGYGYTF
cdr3_nt: TGTGCCAGCAAGCCACGTCGGTCTCAGGGGTATGGCTACACCTTC

j_call: TRBJ2-2
d_call: TRBD1
clone_size: -
v_call: TRBV7-3
cdr3_aa: CASSLTGTGAGELFF
cdr3_nt: TGTGCCAGCAGCTTGACCGGGACAGGGGCCGGGGAGCTGTTTTTT

j_call: TRBJ2-2
d_call: TRBD2
clone_size: -
v_call: TRBV7-9
cdr3_aa: CASSSRLAGPAGELFF
cdr3_nt: TGTGCCAGCAGCTCTCGACTAGCGGGTCCGGCCGGGGAGCTGTTTTTT

j_call: TRBJ2-5
d_call: TRBD2
clone_size: -
v_call: TRBV3-1
cdr3_aa: CASSQDLSGGQETQYF
cdr3_nt: TGTGCCAGCAGCCAAGATCTCAGCGGGGGGCAAGAGACCCAGTACTTC

j_call: TRBJ2-7
d_call: TRBD2
clone_size: -
v_call: TRBV7-9
cdr3_aa: CASSFSGGGLAEQYF
cdr3_nt: TGTGCCAGCAGCTTTTCCGGGGGGGGCCTCGCCGAGCAGTACTTC

j_call: TRBJ1-1
d_call: -
clone_size: -
v_call: TRBV11-2
cdr3_aa: CASSETGALNTEAFF
cdr3_nt: TGTGCCAGCAGCGAGACAGGAGCATTGAACACTGAAGCTTTCTTT

j_call: TRBJ2-3
d_call: TRBD1
clone_size: -
v_call: TRBV7-2
cdr3_aa: CASSTDRESSDTQYF
cdr3_nt: TGTGCCAGCAGCACCGACAGGGAATCCTCAGATACGCAGTATTTT

j_call: TRBJ2-7
d_call: TRBD2
clone_size: -
v_call: TRBV20-1
cdr3_aa: CSARDTRGSGEQYF
cdr3_nt: TGCAGTGCTAGAGATACGCGCGGGAGTGGGGAGCAGTACTTC

j_call: TRBJ1-6
d_call: TRBD1
clone_size: many
v_call: TRBV5-5
cdr3_aa: CASSSSRGRGNSPLHF
cdr3_nt: TGTGCCAGCAGCTCATCCAGGGGGCGCGGGAATTCACCCCTCCACTTT

j_call: TRBJ2-1
d_call: TRBD2
clone_size: few
v_call: TRBV19
cdr3_aa: CASKVAGANEQFF
cdr3_nt: TGTGCCAGTAAGGTGGCGGGAGCCAATGAGCAGTTCTTC

j_call: TRBJ2-6
d_call: -
clone_size: few
v_call: TRBV10-2
cdr3_aa: CASSEEGGSGANVLTF
cdr3_nt: TGCGCCAGCAGTGAGGAAGGCGGCTCTGGGGCCAACGTCCTGACTTTC

j_call: TRBJ2-3
d_call: -
clone_size: -
v_call: TRBV5-1
cdr3_aa: CASGRTRSTDTQYF
cdr3_nt: TGCGCCAGCGGGAGAACTAGAAGCACAGATACGCAGTATTTT

j_call: TRBJ1-2
d_call: -
clone_size: many
v_call: TRBV25-1
cdr3_aa: CASSETEGFNYGYTF
cdr3_nt: TGTGCCAGCAGTGAGACGGAGGGCTTTAACTATGGCTACACCTTC

j_call: TRBJ1-1
d_call: -
clone_size: many
v_call: TRBV6-1
cdr3_aa: CASSERAQQVPPFF
cdr3_nt: TGTGCCAGCAGTGAACGAGCCCAACAGGTACCTCCTTTCTTT

j_call: TRBJ2-7
d_call: TRBD2
clone_size: many
v_call: TRBV12-3/TRBV12-4
cdr3_aa: CASSPLSGGTYEQYF
cdr3_nt: TGTGCCAGCAGTCCCCTATCGGGGGGTACCTACGAGCAGTACTTC

j_call: TRBJ1-5
d_call: TRBD1
clone_size: few
v_call: TRBV20-1
cdr3_aa: CSALGQAERPPQHF
cdr3_nt: TGCAGTGCTCTTGGACAGGCAGAACGTCCGCCCCAGCATTTT

j_call: TRBJ1-1
d_call: -
clone_size: -
v_call: TRBV7-6
cdr3_aa: CAGSPPGANTEAFF
cdr3_nt: TGTGCCGGCTCACCACCAGGCGCTAACACTGAAGCTTTCTTT

j_call: TRBJ1-1
d_call: -
clone_size: many
v_call: TRBV10-3
cdr3_aa: CAISEDLEAFF
cdr3_nt: TGTGCCATCAGTGAGGACCTTGAAGCTTTCTTT

j_call: TRBJ2-7
d_call: -
clone_size: few
v_call: TRBV7-9
cdr3_aa: CASSPRQFEQYF
cdr3_nt: TGTGCCAGCAGCCCCCGACAGTTCGAGCAGTACTTC

j_call: TRBJ2-2
d_call: TRBD1
clone_size: -
v_call: TRBV7-3
cdr3_aa: CASSLGPGQYTGELFF
cdr3_nt: TGTGCCAGCAGCTTAGGGCCGGGACAGTACACCGGGGAGCTGTTTTTT

j_call: TRBJ2-7
d_call: TRBD1
clone_size: -
v_call: TRBV2
cdr3_aa: CASSDNRDRGDYEQYF
cdr3_nt: TGTGCCAGCAGTGACAACCGGGACAGGGGGGACTACGAGCAGTACTTC

j_call: TRBJ2-5
d_call: -
clone_size: -
v_call: TRBV7-6
cdr3_aa: CASSAVETGQETQYF
cdr3_nt: TGTGCCAGCAGCGCGGTCGAGACAGGCCAAGAGACCCAGTACTTC

j_call: TRBJ2-5
d_call: -
clone_size: few
v_call: TRBV24-1
cdr3_aa: CATSAPEDQETQYF
cdr3_nt: TGTGCCACCAGTGCCCCCGAGGACCAAGAGACCCAGTACTTC

j_call: TRBJ2-5
d_call: TRBD1
clone_size: once
v_call: TRBV20-1
cdr3_aa: CSAKNRGLGETQYF
cdr3_nt: TGCAGTGCTAAGAACAGGGGGCTAGGGGAGACCCAGTACTTC